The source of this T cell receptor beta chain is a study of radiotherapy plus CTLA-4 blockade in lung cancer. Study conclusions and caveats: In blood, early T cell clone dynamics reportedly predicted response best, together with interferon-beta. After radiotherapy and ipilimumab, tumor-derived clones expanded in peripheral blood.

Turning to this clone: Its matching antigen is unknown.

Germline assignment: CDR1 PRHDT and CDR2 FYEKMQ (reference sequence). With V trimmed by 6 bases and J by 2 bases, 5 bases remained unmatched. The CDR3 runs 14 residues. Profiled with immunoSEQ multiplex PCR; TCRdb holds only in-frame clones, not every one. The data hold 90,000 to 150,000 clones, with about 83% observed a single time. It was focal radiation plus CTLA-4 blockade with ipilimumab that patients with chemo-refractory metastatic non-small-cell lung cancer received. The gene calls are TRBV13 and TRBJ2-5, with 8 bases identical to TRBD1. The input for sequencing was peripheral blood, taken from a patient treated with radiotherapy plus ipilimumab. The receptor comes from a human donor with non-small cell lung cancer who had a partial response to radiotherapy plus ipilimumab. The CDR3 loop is CASRTTGVQETQYF. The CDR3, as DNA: TGTGCCAGCAGAACGACAGGGGTGCAAGAGACCCAGTACTTC.